This T cell receptor (beta chain) was observed in a study of T cell changes during pregnancy in multiple sclerosis. The CDR3 length is 14 residues. Trimming took off 7 bases at V and 0 bases at J, with 12 bases between the two ends. Germline values: CDR1 SGHRS, CDR2 YFSETQ. Produced via immunoSEQ multiplex PCR; TCRdb's table is partial and in-frame only. The repertoire holds around 73,000 clones, approximately 92% seen once, with roughly 2.8% in the top ten. The sequenced sample was peripheral blood, obtained in the third trimester of pregnancy. The genes are TRBV5-1 and TRBJ2-3; D uncertain. The sequence was obtained from a female donor in good health, enrolled as a control in a pregnancy study. The CDR3: CASSTLTSTDTQYF. CDR3 nucleotides: TGCGCCAGCTCGACTTTGACTAGCACAGATACGCAGTATTTT. The full variable domain, in which reference TRBV5-1 and TRBJ2-3 provide the parts outside the CDR3, is KAGVTQTPRYLIKTRGQQVTLSCSPISGHRSVSWYQQTPGQGLQFLFEYFSETQRNKGNFPGRFSGRQFSNSRSEMNVSTLELGDSALYLCASSTLTSTDTQYFGPGTRLTVL.